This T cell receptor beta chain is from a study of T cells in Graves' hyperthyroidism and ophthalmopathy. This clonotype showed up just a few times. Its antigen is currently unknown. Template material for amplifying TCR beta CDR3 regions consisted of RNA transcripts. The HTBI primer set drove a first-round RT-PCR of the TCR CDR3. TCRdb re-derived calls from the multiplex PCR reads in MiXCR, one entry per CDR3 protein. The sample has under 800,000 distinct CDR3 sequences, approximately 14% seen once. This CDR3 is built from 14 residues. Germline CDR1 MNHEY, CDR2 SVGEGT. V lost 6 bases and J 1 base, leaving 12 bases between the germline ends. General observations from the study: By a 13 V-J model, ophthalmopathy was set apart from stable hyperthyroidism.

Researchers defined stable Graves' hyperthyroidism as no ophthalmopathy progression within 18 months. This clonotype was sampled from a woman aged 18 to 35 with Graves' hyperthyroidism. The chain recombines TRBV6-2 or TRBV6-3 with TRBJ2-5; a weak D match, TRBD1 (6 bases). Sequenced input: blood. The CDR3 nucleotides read TGTGCCAGCAGCCGGACAGCGCTCCAAGAGACCCAGTACTTC. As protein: CASSRTALQETQYF.